This T cell receptor (beta chain) was retrieved from a study of blood T cell repertoires in COVID-19. Study at large: There were acute and convalescent COVID-19 samples, and they came from the United States, Italy and Spain.

Participants reported their clinical history, and cohort assignment relied on those reports. Donors in Cohort 3 counted as recovered after two negative PCRs, clearance, or symptom resolution. Germline CDR1 KGHSH, CDR2 LQKENI. The CDR3 runs 15 residues. Trimming removed 5 bases at V and 4 bases at J, with 17 bases between. Produced via immunoSEQ multiplex PCR; TCRdb's table is partial and in-frame only. Among 220,000 or so clones, roughly 84% were seen once, and the ten largest hold 5.5% to 7.5%. The sequenced material came from PBMCs or T cells enriched from blood (not recorded which). This sequence was found in a woman aged 40 to 50 who had recovered from COVID-19. The chain couples TRBV18 to TRBJ1-2, with unresolved D. DNA for the CDR3: TGTGCCAGCTCAACCGGAGTACCATTCTTCTATGGCTACACCTTC. Encoded protein: CASSTGVPFFYGYTF. Using reference TRBV18 and TRBJ1-2 for the parts outside the CDR3, the full variable domain is NAGVMQNPRHLVRRRGQEARLRCSPMKGHSHVYWYRQLPEEGLKFMVYLQKENIIDESGMPKERFSAEFPKEGPSILRIQQVVRGDSAAYFCASSTGVPFFYGYTFGSGTRLTVV.